Shown below are 24 T cell receptor beta chains from a single sample sequenced in a study of identical twins (TCRdb year 2016). Library preparation was by 5' RACE. The sample was run on an Illumina HiSeq 2000. The raw public data were reprocessed by TCRdb itself: fastp quality trimming at Q25, MiXCR clonotype calling, in-frame beta chains only. Records with the same CDR3 protein are collapsed into one entry carrying the most frequent genes and DNA. This sample has hundreds of thousands of distinct CDR3 sequences in its table, and roughly 7% of those were observed once. 3% to 4.5% of the sample comes from the top ten. These data also featured in a second study, about yellow fever vaccine responses in identical twins.

Sequenced input: memory (CD45RO+) T cells sorted from blood. The sample's cell subset or site label is to be understood as: CD45RO+ enriched T cells. The receptors here all came from a woman between 18 and 30 years old in good health.

This clonotype was seen ten or more times. V and J are TRBV5-1 and TRBJ2-1; no clear D. Per germline, CDR1 SGHRS and CDR2 YFSETQ. Between the trimmed V and J ends, which lost 2 bases and 6 bases, there was a span of 15 bases. The length of the CDR3 is 15 residues. CDR3 loop: CASSFLAAQRNEQFF. The CDR3 nucleotides are TGCGCCAGCAGCTTTTTGGCAGCGCAGCGCAATGAGCAGTTCTTC.

This chain uses TRBV20-1 with TRBJ2-3; a weak D match, TRBD2 (6 bases). Germline CDR1 is DFQATT and CDR2 is SNEGSKA (reference sequence). V was cut by 3 bases and J by 6 bases, with 13 bases left in between. The CDR3 is 13 amino acids. The CDR3 DNA reads TGCAGTGCTAGCTTCGGGAGAACGGATACGCAGTATTTT. Translated: CSASFGRTDTQYF.

This chain connects TRBV28 to TRBJ2-1; 9 bases align to TRBD2. From germline, CDR1 is MDHEN and CDR2 SYDVKM. The CDR3 totals 15 residues. V lost 5 bases, J lost 8 bases, and 10 bases stayed unmatched. The chain's CDR3 is CASSPLVSGRDEQFF. For the CDR3, the DNA is TGTGCCAGCAGTCCCCTCGTTAGCGGGAGAGATGAGCAGTTCTTC.

In its sample, this clonotype was seen many times. This chain connects TRBV20-1 to TRBJ2-2; 13 positions match TRBD2. V was clipped by 0 bases and J by 3 bases; unmatched bases: 1. Per germline, CDR1 DFQATT and CDR2 SNEGSKA (reference sequence). The length of the CDR3 is 16 residues. Here the CDR3 reads CSAREGTSGDTGELFF. The CDR3 nucleotides are TGCAGTGCTAGAGAAGGGACTAGCGGGGACACCGGGGAGCTGTTTTTT.

The chain links TRBV11-1 to TRBJ1-3, with a weak D call TRBD1 (5 bases). The CDR3 is 19 residues long. Trimming left V 4 bases short and J 3 bases short, with 25 bases between. Germline V gene data show CDR1 as SGHAT and CDR2 as FQDESV (reference sequence). CDR3 in amino acids: CASSSGFLRTLGGGNTIYF. DNA of the CDR3: TGTGCCAGCAGCTCCGGATTCCTCCGCACCTTGGGGGGTGGAAACACCATATATTTT.

There are a few counts of this clonotype. The chain is built from TRBV7-8 and TRBJ2-1, with 7 positions matching TRBD2. Germline CDR1 and CDR2: SGHVS and FQNEAQ. The V gene end was trimmed by 5 bases and the J gene end by 9 bases; junction bases not matched to a gene: 16. The CDR3 extends over 16 amino acids. CDR3 DNA sequence: TGTGCCAGCAGCCCACCCGGGACTACTACCGGAGGTGAGCAGTTCTTC. Encoded protein: CASSPPGTTTGGEQFF. The whole variable domain, filled in from reference TRBV7-8 and TRBJ2-1, reads GAGVSQSPRYKVAKRGQDVALRCDPISGHVSLFWYQQALGQGPEFLTYFQNEAQLDKSGLPSDRFFAERPEGSVSTLKIQRTQQEDSAVYLCASSPPGTTTGGEQFFGPGTRLTVL.

This clonotype was seen more than once but under ten times. The rearrangement joins TRBV6-1 to TRBJ2-7, with 8 bases identical to TRBD1. CDR1 and CDR2 (germline): MNHNS, SASEGT. The CDR3 has 14 amino acids. V was clipped by 8 bases and J by 6 bases; unmatched bases: 12. The CDR3 reads CASSRGQGRAEQYF. The CDR3 nucleotides read TGTGCCAGCTCGCGAGGACAGGGACGAGCCGAGCAGTACTTC.

This clonotype was detected only a few times. The rearrangement joins TRBV12-3 or TRBV12-4 to TRBJ2-3, with 8 nucleotides matching TRBD1. CDR3 length equals 18 residues. The junction had 11 bases not matched to a gene; V was cut back by 2 bases and J by 1 base. CDR3 protein: CASSLSDRGPLRTDTQYF. Written as DNA, the CDR3 is TGTGCCAGCAGTTTATCAGACAGGGGTCCGCTCCGCACAGATACGCAGTATTTT.

This clonotype was observed a handful of times. CDR3 DNA sequence: TGTGCCAGCAGTGAGGACAGGGTGAGAGAGACCCAGTACTTC. Protein: CASSEDRVRETQYF. The chain employs TRBV2 and TRBJ2-5; the match to TRBD1 covers 8 bases. The CDR3 has 14 residues. CDR1 is SNHLY and CDR2 is FYNNEI in the germline V gene. The J segment lost 4 bases and the V segment lost 3 bases, leaving 4 bases of the junction unmatched.

This clonotype was detected only a few times. V and J are TRBV9 and TRBJ1-5; 9 bases are shared with TRBD1. In germline, CDR1 is SGDLS, CDR2 YYNGEE. The J segment lost 5 bases and the V segment lost 8 bases, leaving 23 bases of the junction unmatched. The CDR3 is made up of 19 amino acids. CDR3: CASQSPSTGVQGAYQPQHF. DNA for the CDR3: TGTGCCAGTCAAAGCCCATCTACAGGGGTACAGGGGGCATATCAGCCCCAGCATTTT. Full variable domain (outside the CDR3, taken from reference TRBV9 and TRBJ1-5): DSGVTQTPKHLITATGQRVTLRCSPRSGDLSVYWYQQSLDQGLQFLIQYYNGEERAKGNILERFSAQQFPDLHSELNLSSLELGDSALYFCASQSPSTGVQGAYQPQHFGDGTRLSIL.

In its sample, this clonotype was seen many times. The rearrangement links TRBV25-1 to TRBJ2-1; D remains unclear. The germline V gene has CDR1 MGHDK and CDR2 SYGVNS. V was cut by 6 bases and J by 5 bases, with 5 bases left in between. The CDR3 spans 11 residues. The CDR3 loop reads CASSPHNEQFF. For the CDR3, the DNA is TGTGCCAGCAGCCCACACAATGAGCAGTTCTTC.

This chain links TRBV6-6 with TRBJ1-2, with no clear D. V lost 3 bases and J lost 2, with 7 bases in between. This CDR3 region has 13 residues. CDR1 is MNHNY, CDR2 SVGAGI, per germline (reference sequence). CDR3 region: CASSYTGNYGYTF. The CDR3 region has the DNA TGTGCCAGCAGTTATACCGGGAACTATGGCTACACCTTC.

The chain links TRBV12-3 or TRBV12-4 to TRBJ2-4; 11 nucleotides match TRBD1. The CDR3 is 16 residues long. With V trimmed by 5 bases and J by 1 base, 4 bases remained unmatched. DNA of the CDR3: TGTGCCAGCAGTAGGACAGGGGGCATCGCCAAAAACATTCAGTACTTC. Protein product: CASSRTGGIAKNIQYF.

The J gene is TRBJ2-5, the V gene TRBV20-1; 7 positions match TRBD1. This CDR3 is 15 amino acids long. Germline lookup yields CDR1 DFQATT and CDR2 SNEGSKA (reference sequence). Trimming removed 0 bases from V and 6 bases from J; junction bases left unmatched: 10. The DNA of the CDR3 is TGCAGTGCTAGAGATTTTTACAGGGGCGCGCAGACCCAGTACTTC. Protein: CSARDFYRGAQTQYF.

V gene TRBV6-1 combines with J gene TRBJ2-1; TRBD1 aligns across 9 bases. V lost 6 bases, J lost 9 bases, and 15 bases stayed unmatched. The germline V gene has CDR1 MNHNS and CDR2 SASEGT. CDR3 length equals 16 residues. Here the CDR3 reads CASSNAGTGISIEQFF. The CDR3 nucleotides are TGTGCCAGCAGCAATGCCGGGACAGGGATATCTATTGAGCAGTTCTTC.

This clonotype was seen a few times. The chain couples TRBV5-1 to TRBJ2-1, with TRBD2 matching over 8 bases. The junction had 6 bases not matched to a gene; V was cut back by 0 bases and J by 7 bases. This CDR3 contains 15 residues. The germline V gene encodes CDR1 SGHRS and CDR2 YFSETQ. CDR3 in amino acids: CASSLVAGGGNEQFF. The DNA for the CDR3 is TGCGCCAGCAGCTTGGTCGCGGGAGGTGGGAATGAGCAGTTCTTC.

This clonotype was recorded a few times. The genes are TRBV5-6 and TRBJ2-1; D uncertain. Germline-derived CDR1 and CDR2 are SGHDT and YYEEEE. V dropped 4 bases and J dropped 6 bases, with 14 bases sitting between them. The CDR3 loop spans 14 amino acids. The CDR3 loop is CASSHPPLGNEQFF. In nucleotides, the CDR3 is TGTGCCAGCAGCCATCCCCCTTTGGGCAATGAGCAGTTCTTC.

This clonotype has ten or more counts. The gene calls are TRBV24-1 and TRBJ2-3, with D possibly matching TRBD1 (5 bases). With 3 bases removed from V and 1 base from J, the gap between germline ends came to 10 bases. The CDR3 runs 15 residues. Germline V gives CDR1 KGHDR, CDR2 SFDVKD. The CDR3 protein is CATSDPGSGTDTQYF. In DNA, the CDR3 is TGTGCCACCAGTGATCCAGGGTCCGGCACAGATACGCAGTATTTT.

The gene calls are TRBV5-1 and TRBJ2-7; 14 nucleotides agree with TRBD2. CDR3 size: 16 residues. V shed 4 bases, J shed 4 bases, and the junction held 7 bases outside the gene matches. CDR1 and CDR2 (germline): SGHRS, YFSETQ. The CDR3 loop is CASSAARLAGGYEQYF. For the CDR3, the DNA is TGCGCCAGCAGCGCCGCCAGACTAGCGGGGGGGTACGAGCAGTACTTC. The complete variable domain, with remaining parts taken from reference TRBV5-1 and TRBJ2-7, reads KAGVTQTPRYLIKTRGQQVTLSCSPISGHRSVSWYQQTPGQGLQFLFEYFSETQRNKGNFPGRFSGRQFSNSRSEMNVSTLELGDSALYLCASSAARLAGGYEQYFGPGTRLTVT.

The chain recombines TRBV5-1 with TRBJ2-3, with TRBD2 matching over 8 bases. V lost 0 bases to trimming and J lost 0 bases; unmatched junction nucleotides: 6. The germline V gene encodes CDR1 SGHRS and CDR2 YFSETQ. The length of the CDR3 is 17 residues. The CDR3 nucleotides are TGCGCCAGCAGCTTGGCCGGGAGGGTCACTAGCACAGATACGCAGTATTTT. It specifies CASSLAGRVTSTDTQYF. The variable domain in full, completed from reference TRBV5-1 and TRBJ2-3, reads KAGVTQTPRYLIKTRGQQVTLSCSPISGHRSVSWYQQTPGQGLQFLFEYFSETQRNKGNFPGRFSGRQFSNSRSEMNVSTLELGDSALYLCASSLAGRVTSTDTQYFGPGTRLTVL.

This clonotype occurred a few times. The chain combines TRBV28 with TRBJ1-1; no firm D call. Germline loops: CDR1 MDHEN, CDR2 SYDVKM. The CDR3 contains 13 residues. Between the trimmed V and J ends, which lost 5 bases and 1 base, there was a span of 8 bases. CDR3 protein: CASSTHPNTEAFF. For the CDR3, the DNA is TGTGCCAGCAGTACCCATCCGAACACTGAAGCTTTCTTT.

This sequence joins TRBV11-2 and TRBJ1-1; D possibly corresponds to TRBD1 (5 bases). V was clipped by 5 bases and J by 1 base, with 23 bases between them. The germline gives CDR1 SGHAT, CDR2 FQNNGV. The CDR3 consists of 18 residues. CDR3 bases: TGTGCCAGCAGCCAACTTAGGACCTCGGGCAGGGCGAACACTGAAGCTTTCTTT. As protein: CASSQLRTSGRANTEAFF.

This chain uses TRBV19 with TRBJ2-1; 8 bases match TRBD1. V shed 9 bases, J shed 6 bases, and the junction held 7 bases outside the gene matches. Germline V lookup: CDR1 LNHDA, CDR2 SQIVND (reference sequence). The CDR3 has 13 amino acids. The CDR3 protein is CASAGTGLNEQFF. The CDR3 DNA is TGTGCCAGCGCCGGGACAGGACTCAATGAGCAGTTCTTC.

This clonotype appeared a few times. The chain is built from TRBV19 and TRBJ2-7; D call uncertain. Trimming pared 1 base from V and 2 bases from J, leaving 9 bases between. Germline V gene data show CDR1 as LNHDA and CDR2 as SQIVND (reference sequence). The CDR3 is 14 amino acids. CDR3 sequence (DNA): TGTGCCAGTAGTATAGGCGGCAGGACCTACGAGCAGTACTTC. The encoded protein is CASSIGGRTYEQYF. Full variable domain (remainder filled in from reference TRBV19 and TRBJ2-7): DGGITQSPKYLFRKEGQNVTLSCEQNLNHDAMYWYRQDPGQGLRLIYYSQIVNDFQKGDIAEGYSVSREKKESFPLTVTSAQKNPTAFYLCASSIGGRTYEQYFGPGTRLTVT.